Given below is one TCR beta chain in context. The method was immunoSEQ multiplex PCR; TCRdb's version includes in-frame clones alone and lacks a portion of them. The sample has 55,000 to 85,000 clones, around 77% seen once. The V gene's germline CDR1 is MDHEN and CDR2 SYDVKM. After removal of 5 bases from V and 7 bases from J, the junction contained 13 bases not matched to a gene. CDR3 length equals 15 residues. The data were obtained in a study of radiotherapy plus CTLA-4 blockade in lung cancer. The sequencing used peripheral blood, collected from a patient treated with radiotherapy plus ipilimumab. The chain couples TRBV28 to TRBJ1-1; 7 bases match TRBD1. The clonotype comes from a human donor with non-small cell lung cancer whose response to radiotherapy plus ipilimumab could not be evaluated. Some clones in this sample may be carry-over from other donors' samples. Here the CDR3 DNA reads TGTGCCAGCAGTATACCGGGCAGGGGGGACTTTGAAGCTTTCTTT. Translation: CASSIPGRGDFEAFF.